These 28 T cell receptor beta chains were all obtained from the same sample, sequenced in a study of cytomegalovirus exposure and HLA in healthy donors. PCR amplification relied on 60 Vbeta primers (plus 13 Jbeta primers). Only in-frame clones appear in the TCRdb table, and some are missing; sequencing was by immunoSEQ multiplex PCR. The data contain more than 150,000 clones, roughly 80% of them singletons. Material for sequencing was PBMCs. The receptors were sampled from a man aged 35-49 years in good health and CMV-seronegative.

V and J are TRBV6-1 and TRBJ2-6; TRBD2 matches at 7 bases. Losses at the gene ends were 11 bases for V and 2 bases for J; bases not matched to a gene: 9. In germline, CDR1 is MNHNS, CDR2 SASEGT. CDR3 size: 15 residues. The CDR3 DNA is TGTGCCGGTAAGAAGGCGGGGGCTGGGGCCAACGTCCTGACTTTC. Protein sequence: CAGKKAGAGANVLTF.

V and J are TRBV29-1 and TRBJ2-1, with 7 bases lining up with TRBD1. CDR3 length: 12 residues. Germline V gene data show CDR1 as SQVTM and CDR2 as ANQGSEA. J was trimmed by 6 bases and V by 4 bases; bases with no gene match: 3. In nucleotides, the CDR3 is TGCAGCGTTGGGACAGGACCCAATGAGCAGTTCTTC. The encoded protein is CSVGTGPNEQFF.

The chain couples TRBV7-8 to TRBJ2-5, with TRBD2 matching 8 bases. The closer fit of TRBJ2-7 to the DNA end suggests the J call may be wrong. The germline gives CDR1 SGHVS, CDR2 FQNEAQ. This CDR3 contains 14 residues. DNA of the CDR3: TGTGCCAGCAGCTTTCGGGGGGGGCGGTACGAGCAGTACTTC. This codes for CASSFRGGRYEQYF.

CDR3 bases: TGTGCCACCAGCAGAGATGGAGGAGTCGGCACAGATACGCAGTATTTT. Encoded protein: CATSRDGGVGTDTQYF. The rearrangement links TRBV15 to TRBJ2-3; tentatively, D is TRBD2 (5 bases). Trimming stripped 0 bases from V and 1 base from J, with 11 bases between. Germline V gives CDR1 LNHNV, CDR2 YYDKDF (reference sequence). The CDR3 consists of 16 residues.

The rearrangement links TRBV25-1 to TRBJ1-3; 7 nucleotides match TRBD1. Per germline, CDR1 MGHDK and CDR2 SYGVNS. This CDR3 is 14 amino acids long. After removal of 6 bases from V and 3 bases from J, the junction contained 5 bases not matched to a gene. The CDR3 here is CASSPRTGGNTIYF. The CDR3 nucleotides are TGTGCCAGCAGCCCCCGGACAGGTGGAAACACCATATATTTT.

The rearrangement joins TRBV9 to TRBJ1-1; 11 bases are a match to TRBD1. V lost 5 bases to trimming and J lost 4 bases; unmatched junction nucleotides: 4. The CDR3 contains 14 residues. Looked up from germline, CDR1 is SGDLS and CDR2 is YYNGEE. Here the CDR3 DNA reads TGTGCCAGCAGTTTCGGGACAGGGGGCACTGAAGCTTTCTTT. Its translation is CASSFGTGGTEAFF.

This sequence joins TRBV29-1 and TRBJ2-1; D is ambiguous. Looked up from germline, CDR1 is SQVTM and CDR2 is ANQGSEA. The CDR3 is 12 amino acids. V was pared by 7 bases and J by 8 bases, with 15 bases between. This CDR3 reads CSATLFRDEQFF. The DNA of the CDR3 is TGCAGCGCAACTCTTTTCCGGGATGAGCAGTTCTTC.

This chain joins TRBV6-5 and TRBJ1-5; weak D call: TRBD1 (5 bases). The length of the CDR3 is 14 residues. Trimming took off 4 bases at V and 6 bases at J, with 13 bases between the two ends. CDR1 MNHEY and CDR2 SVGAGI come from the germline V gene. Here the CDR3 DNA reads TGTGCCAGCAGTTCACGGTCGGGGGGTCAGCCCCAGCATTTT. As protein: CASSSRSGGQPQHF.

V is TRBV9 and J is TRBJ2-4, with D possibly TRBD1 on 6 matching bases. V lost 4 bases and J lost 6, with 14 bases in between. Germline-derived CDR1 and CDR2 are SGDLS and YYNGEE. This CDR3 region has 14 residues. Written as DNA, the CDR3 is TGTGCCAGCAGCCCCCTAGGGGGAGTAAACATTCAGTACTTC. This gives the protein CASSPLGGVNIQYF.

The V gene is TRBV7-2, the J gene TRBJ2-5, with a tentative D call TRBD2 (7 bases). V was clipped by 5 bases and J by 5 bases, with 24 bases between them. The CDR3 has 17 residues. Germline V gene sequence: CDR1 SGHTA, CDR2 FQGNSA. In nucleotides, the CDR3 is TGTGCCAGCAGCGGGGGGGGCCTAAGGGGATCAAGGGAGACCCAGTACTTC. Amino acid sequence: CASSGGGLRGSRETQYF. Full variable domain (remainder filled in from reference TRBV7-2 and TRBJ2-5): GAGVSQSPSNKVTEKGKDVELRCDPISGHTALYWYRQSLGQGLEFLIYFQGNSAPDKSGLPSDRFSAERTGGSVSTLTIQRTQQEDSAVYLCASSGGGLRGSRETQYFGPGTRLLVL.

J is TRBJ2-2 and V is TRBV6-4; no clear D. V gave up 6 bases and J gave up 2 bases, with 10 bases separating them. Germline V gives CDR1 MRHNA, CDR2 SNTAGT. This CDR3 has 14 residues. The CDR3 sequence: CASRPLTNTGELFF. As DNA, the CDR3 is TGTGCCAGCAGGCCCCTCACTAACACCGGGGAGCTGTTTTTT.

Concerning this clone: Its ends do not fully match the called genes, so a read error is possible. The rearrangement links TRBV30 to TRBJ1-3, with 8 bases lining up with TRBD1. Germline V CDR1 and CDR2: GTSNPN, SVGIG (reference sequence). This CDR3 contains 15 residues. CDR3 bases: TGTGCTTGGATTCTGGACAGGGTTTCTGGAAACACCATATATTTT. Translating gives CAWILDRVSGNTIYF.

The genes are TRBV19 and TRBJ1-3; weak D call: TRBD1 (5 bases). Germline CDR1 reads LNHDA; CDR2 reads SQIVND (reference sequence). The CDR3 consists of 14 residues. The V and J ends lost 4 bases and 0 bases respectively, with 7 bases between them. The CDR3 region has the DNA TGTGCCAGTAGTACACAGGCCTCTGGAAACACCATATATTTT. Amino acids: CASSTQASGNTIYF.

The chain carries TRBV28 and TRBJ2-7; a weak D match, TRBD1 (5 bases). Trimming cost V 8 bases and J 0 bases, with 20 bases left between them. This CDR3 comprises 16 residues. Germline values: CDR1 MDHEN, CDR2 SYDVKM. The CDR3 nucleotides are TGTGCCAGCTTAGGGGAATTCGACAGTTCCTCCTACGAGCAGTACTTC. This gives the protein CASLGEFDSSSYEQYF.

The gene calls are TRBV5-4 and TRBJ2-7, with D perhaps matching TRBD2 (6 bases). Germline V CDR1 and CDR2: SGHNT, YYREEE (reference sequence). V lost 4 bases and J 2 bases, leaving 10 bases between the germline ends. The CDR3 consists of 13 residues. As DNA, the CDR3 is TGTGCCAGCAGCGCGACTAGGGCCTACGAGCAGTACTTC. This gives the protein CASSATRAYEQYF.

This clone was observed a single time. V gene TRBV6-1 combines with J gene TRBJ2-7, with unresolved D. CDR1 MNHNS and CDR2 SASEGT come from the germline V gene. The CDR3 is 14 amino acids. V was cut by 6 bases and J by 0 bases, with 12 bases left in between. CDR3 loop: CASRTLLSSYEQYF. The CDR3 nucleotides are TGTGCCAGCAGGACTCTCCTTAGCTCCTACGAGCAGTACTTC.

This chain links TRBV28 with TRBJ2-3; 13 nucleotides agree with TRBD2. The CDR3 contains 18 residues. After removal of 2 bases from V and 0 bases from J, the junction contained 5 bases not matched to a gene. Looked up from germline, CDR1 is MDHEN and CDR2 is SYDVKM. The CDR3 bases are TGTGCCAGCAGTTTAGGACTAGCGGGGGTTGGTAGCACAGATACGCAGTATTTT. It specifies CASSLGLAGVGSTDTQYF.

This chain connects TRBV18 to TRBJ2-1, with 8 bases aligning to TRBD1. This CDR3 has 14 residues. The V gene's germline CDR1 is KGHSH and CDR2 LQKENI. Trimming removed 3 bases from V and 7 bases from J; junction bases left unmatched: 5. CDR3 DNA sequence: TGTGCCAGCTCACCGCAAGGACAGGGAAATGAGCAGTTCTTC. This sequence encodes CASSPQGQGNEQFF. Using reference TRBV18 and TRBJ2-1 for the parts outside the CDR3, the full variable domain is NAGVMQNPRHLVRRRGQEARLRCSPMKGHSHVYWYRQLPEEGLKFMVYLQKENIIDESGMPKERFSAEFPKEGPSILRIQQVVRGDSAAYFCASSPQGQGNEQFFGPGTRLTVL.

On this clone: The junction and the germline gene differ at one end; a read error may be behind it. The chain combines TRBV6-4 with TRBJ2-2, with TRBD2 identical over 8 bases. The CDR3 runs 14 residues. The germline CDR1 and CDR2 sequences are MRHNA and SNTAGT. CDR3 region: CASSRLAKTGELFF. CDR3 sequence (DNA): TGTGCCAGCAGTCGACTAGCGAAAACCGGGGAGCTGTTTTTT.

The CDR3 region is CASSTFQGVRSYEQYF. The CDR3 coding sequence is TGTGCCAGTTCGACTTTTCAGGGGGTTCGCTCCTACGAGCAGTACTTC. The genes are TRBV27 and TRBJ2-7; 7 nucleotides match TRBD1. The germline gives CDR1 MNHEY, CDR2 SMNVEV (reference sequence). V shed 9 bases and J 0 bases; nucleotides not matched to a gene: 14. This CDR3 contains 16 residues.

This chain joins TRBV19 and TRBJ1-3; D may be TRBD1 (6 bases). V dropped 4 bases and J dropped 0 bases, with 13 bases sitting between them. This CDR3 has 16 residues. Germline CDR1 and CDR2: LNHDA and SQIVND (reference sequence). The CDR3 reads CASSTGETSSGNTIYF. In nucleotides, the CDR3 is TGTGCCAGTAGTACAGGGGAAACAAGCTCTGGAAACACCATATATTTT.

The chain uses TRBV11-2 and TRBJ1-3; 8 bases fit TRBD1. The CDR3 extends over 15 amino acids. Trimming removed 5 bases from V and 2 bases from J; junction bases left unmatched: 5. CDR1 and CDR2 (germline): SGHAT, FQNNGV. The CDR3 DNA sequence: TGTGCCAGCAGCCCTAGGACAGGGACTGGAAACACCATATATTTT. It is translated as CASSPRTGTGNTIYF.

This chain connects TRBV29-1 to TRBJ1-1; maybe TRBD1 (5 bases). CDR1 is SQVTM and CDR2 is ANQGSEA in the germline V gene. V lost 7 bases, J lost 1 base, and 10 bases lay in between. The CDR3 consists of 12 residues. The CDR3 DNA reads TGCAGCGCCCGACAGAGGAACACTGAAGCTTTCTTT. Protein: CSARQRNTEAFF.

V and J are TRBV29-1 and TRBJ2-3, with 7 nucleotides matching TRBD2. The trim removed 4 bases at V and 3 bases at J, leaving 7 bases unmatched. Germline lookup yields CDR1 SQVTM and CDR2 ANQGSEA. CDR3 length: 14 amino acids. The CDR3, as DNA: TGCAGCGTTGTAAAGGCGGGAGCAACAGATACGCAGTATTTT. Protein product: CSVVKAGATDTQYF.

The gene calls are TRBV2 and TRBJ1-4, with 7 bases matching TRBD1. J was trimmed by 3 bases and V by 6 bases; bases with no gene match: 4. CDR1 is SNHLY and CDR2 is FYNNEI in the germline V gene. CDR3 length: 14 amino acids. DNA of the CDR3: TGTGCCAGCAGGAGACAGGGCGCTAATGAAAAACTGTTTTTT. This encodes CASRRQGANEKLFF. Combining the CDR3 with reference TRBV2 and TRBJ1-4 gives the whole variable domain EPEVTQTPSHQVTQMGQEVILRCVPISNHLYFYWYRQILGQKVEFLVSFYNNEISEKSEIFDDQFSVERPDGSNFTLKIRSTKLEDSAMYFCASRRQGANEKLFFGSGTQLSVL.

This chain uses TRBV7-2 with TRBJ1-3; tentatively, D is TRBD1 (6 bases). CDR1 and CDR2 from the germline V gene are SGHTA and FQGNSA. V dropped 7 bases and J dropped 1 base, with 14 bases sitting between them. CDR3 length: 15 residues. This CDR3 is CASTPEGGSGNTIYF. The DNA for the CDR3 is TGTGCCAGCACCCCGGAAGGGGGATCTGGAAACACCATATATTTT.

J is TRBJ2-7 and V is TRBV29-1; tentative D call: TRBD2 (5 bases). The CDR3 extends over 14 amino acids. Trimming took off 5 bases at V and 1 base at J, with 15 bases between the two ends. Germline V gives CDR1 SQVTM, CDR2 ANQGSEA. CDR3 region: CSVLVGSTSYEQYF. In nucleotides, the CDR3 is TGCAGCGTTCTGGTAGGGAGTACGTCCTACGAGCAGTACTTC.

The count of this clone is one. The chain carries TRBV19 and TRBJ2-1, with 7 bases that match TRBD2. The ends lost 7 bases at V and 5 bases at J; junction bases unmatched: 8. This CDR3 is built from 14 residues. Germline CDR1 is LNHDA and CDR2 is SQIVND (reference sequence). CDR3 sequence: CASIGGLVHNEQFF. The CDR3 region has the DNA TGTGCCAGTATCGGCGGACTAGTCCACAATGAGCAGTTCTTC.